This T cell receptor (beta chain) came from a study of OX40 agonist ivuxolimab in advanced cancers. Study outcomes and limitations: CD8+ T cells were the subset that, on average, had more expanded clones than CD4+.

Method: immunoSEQ multiplex PCR; TCRdb's copy keeps in-frame clones and lacks some. The sample carries roughly 130,000 clones, 93% recorded once. To note about this clone: Its specificity is not known.

The germline CDR1 and CDR2 sequences are SGHTA and FQGTGA. The CDR3 totals 14 residues. V was pared by 3 bases and J by 1 base, with 9 bases between. Sequenced here: CD4+ or CD8+ T cells sorted from blood, sampled in a trial of the OX40 agonist ivuxolimab. The chain uses TRBV7-3 and TRBJ1-1; D remains ambiguous. The TCR sequence derives from an adult with an advanced solid tumor such as melanoma, head and neck, liver or kidney cancer. The CDR3: CASSFGAGNTEAFF. CDR3 bases: TGTGCCAGCAGCTTCGGCGCGGGGAACACTGAAGCTTTCTTT.